A single sample gave rise to the 3 T cell receptor beta chains below, sequenced in a study of human T cells and chemical hapten exposure. The sample's time point: patch test 2, 6 weeks after DPC sensitization. Stated treatment: therapeutic diphenylcyclopropenone sensitization with weekly scalp DPC. Using its own MiXCR run on the RACE reads, TCRdb lists one record per CDR3 protein. The table has tens of thousands of distinct CDR3 sequences, 10% seen once. The sample consisted of whole blood, taken in connection with sensitization to the hapten diphenylcyclopropenone (DPC). These receptors came from a woman in her forties or fifties with alopecia areata. Some clones in this sample may be carry-over from other donors' samples.

There are a few counts of this clonotype. The chain couples TRBV18 to TRBJ2-7, with TRBD1 matching over 9 bases. Germline V gives CDR1 KGHSH, CDR2 LQKENI. J was trimmed by 3 bases and V by 5 bases; bases with no gene match: 5. The CDR3 has 14 amino acids. The CDR3 nucleotides read TGTGCCAGCTCAGAGTCGACAGGGGGCTACGAGCAGTACTTC. It yields the protein CASSESTGGYEQYF. Filled out from reference TRBV18 and TRBJ2-7, the complete variable domain reads NAGVMQNPRHLVRRRGQEARLRCSPMKGHSHVYWYRQLPEEGLKFMVYLQKENIIDESGMPKERFSAEFPKEGPSILRIQQVVRGDSAAYFCASSESTGGYEQYFGPGTRLTVT.

This clonotype was recorded at least ten times. The gene calls are TRBV2 and TRBJ1-1; D is uncertain. Trimming removed 6 bases at V and 8 bases at J, with 10 bases between. Germline CDR1 and CDR2: SNHLY and FYNNEI. The CDR3 is 11 amino acids. CDR3 protein: CASRRQVEAFF. CDR3 DNA: TGTGCCAGCAGGCGGCAGGTAGAAGCTTTCTTT.

This clonotype was counted ten times or more. The V call is TRBV19, the J call TRBJ1-1; weak D call: TRBD1 (6 bases). The CDR3 loop spans 15 amino acids. Trimming left V 5 bases short and J 1 base short, with 14 bases between. Per germline, CDR1 LNHDA and CDR2 SQIVND (reference sequence). CDR3: CASSPAGAPNTEAFF. The CDR3 DNA follows: TGTGCCAGTAGTCCAGCAGGGGCTCCGAACACTGAAGCTTTCTTT.